Listed below are T cell receptor beta chains from one sample, sequenced in a study of vaccination and CD4 T cells after COVID-19. Via MiXCR, TCRdb re-called the PCR reads, giving one row per CDR3 protein. The sample consists of some 16,000 distinct CDR3 sequences, about half of them appearing once. Their antigens remain unidentified. The sequenced sample consisted of CD4+ T cells from blood, cultured in vitro. All receptors derive from a human donor who had recovered from COVID-19. Both conserved end residues are part of each CDR3. The D gene is left open where the match is weak. The size entry is marked missing in some rows and otherwise reads once, few, many or a size class.

v_call: TRBV15; d_call: -; clone_size: few; j_call: TRBJ1-4; cdr3_aa: CATSRDSRSQWEKLFF; cdr3_nt: TGTGCCACCAGCAGAGATTCTCGGAGCCAGTGGGAAAAACTGTTTTTT
v_call: TRBV6-5; d_call: -; clone_size: -; j_call: TRBJ1-5; cdr3_aa: CASSYDGWGQPQHF; cdr3_nt: TGTGCCAGCAGTTACGACGGATGGGGACAGCCCCAGCATTTT
v_call: TRBV11-2; d_call: -; clone_size: -; j_call: TRBJ2-7; cdr3_aa: CASSPSFNGGEQYF; cdr3_nt: TGTGCCAGCAGCCCTAGCTTCAATGGAGGAGAGCAGTACTTC
v_call: TRBV7-6; d_call: -; clone_size: few; j_call: TRBJ1-1; cdr3_aa: CASSRQGNTEAFF; cdr3_nt: TGTGCCAGCAGCCGGCAAGGGAACACTGAAGCTTTCTTT
v_call: TRBV4-2; d_call: -; clone_size: few; j_call: TRBJ1-1; cdr3_aa: CASSHRMGTEAFF; cdr3_nt: TGTGCCAGCAGCCACAGGATGGGAACTGAAGCTTTCTTT
v_call: TRBV15; d_call: -; clone_size: few; j_call: TRBJ2-7; cdr3_aa: CATSRDPGFSYEQYF; cdr3_nt: TGTGCCACCAGCAGAGATCCGGGATTCTCCTACGAGCAGTACTTC
v_call: TRBV24-1; d_call: -; clone_size: few; j_call: TRBJ2-2; cdr3_aa: CATSEGGSGELFF; cdr3_nt: TGTGCCACCAGTGAGGGAGGTAGCGGGGAGCTGTTTTTT
v_call: TRBV12-3/TRBV12-4; d_call: -; clone_size: -; j_call: TRBJ1-2; cdr3_aa: CASSLSGDGYTF; cdr3_nt: TGTGCCAGCAGTTTATCGGGGGATGGCTACACCTTC
v_call: TRBV19; d_call: -; clone_size: -; j_call: TRBJ2-5; cdr3_aa: CASSMARETQYF; cdr3_nt: TGTGCCAGTAGTATGGCACGAGAGACCCAGTACTTC
v_call: TRBV6-1; d_call: -; clone_size: -; j_call: TRBJ2-7; cdr3_aa: CASRRMGGGEQYF; cdr3_nt: TGTGCCAGCAGACGAATGGGAGGGGGCGAGCAGTACTTC